Below, 17 T cell receptor beta chains from the same sample are listed, as sequenced in a study of radiotherapy plus CTLA-4 blockade in lung cancer. Measured with immunoSEQ multiplex PCR; TCRdb has only the in-frame clones, and not every one. The repertoire has around 120,000 clones, 78% of them found once; the top ten carry roughly 5.3%. The sequences come from peripheral blood, collected from a patient treated with radiotherapy plus ipilimumab. The source is a human donor with non-small cell lung cancer who had a partial response to radiotherapy plus ipilimumab.

V gene TRBV28 combines with J gene TRBJ2-5, with D maybe TRBD2 (5 bases). The CDR3 contains 13 residues. V lost 6 bases to trimming and J lost 1 base, with 9 bases between them. Germline lookup yields CDR1 MDHEN and CDR2 SYDVKM. The CDR3 bases are TGTGCCAGCAGGAGAGGAGGCCAAGAGACCCAGTACTTC. Protein sequence: CASRRGGQETQYF.

The chain is built from TRBV2 and TRBJ1-2, with D perhaps matching TRBD1 (5 bases). There are 14 residues in the CDR3. V lost 1 base and J lost 4, with 10 bases in between. Germline lookup yields CDR1 SNHLY and CDR2 FYNNEI. Here the CDR3 reads CASSEGGRGYGYTF. For the CDR3, the DNA is TGTGCCAGCAGTGAAGGGGGTAGGGGCTATGGCTACACCTTC.

The genes are TRBV19 and TRBJ2-3; unclear D gene. CDR1 and CDR2 (germline): LNHDA, SQIVND (reference sequence). With 0 bases removed from V and 4 bases from J, the gap between germline ends came to 5 bases. The CDR3 is 13 residues long. This CDR3 reads CASSIDLSDTQYF. The CDR3 bases are TGTGCCAGTAGTATAGACCTCTCAGATACGCAGTATTTT.

This clone was recorded only once. The V gene is TRBV5-4, the J gene TRBJ2-3, with a tentative D call TRBD1 (6 bases). Trimming shortened V by 4 bases and J by 1 base, and 7 bases separated the two germline ends. The CDR3 sequence is 13 residues long. In germline, CDR1 is SGHNT, CDR2 YYREEE (reference sequence). CDR3 nucleotides: TGTGCCAGCAGCCGACAGGGCACAGATACGCAGTATTTT. This sequence encodes CASSRQGTDTQYF.

The table lists this clone with a count of one. This chain joins TRBV5-6 and TRBJ2-6; D is uncertain. V shed 7 bases and J shed 3 bases, with 5 bases lying between them. The CDR3 spans 12 residues. In germline, CDR1 is SGHDT, CDR2 YYEEEE. CDR3 in DNA: TGTGCCAGCTCCCGTGGGGCCAACGTCCTGACTTTC. Residues: CASSRGANVLTF.

This chain links TRBV19 with TRBJ2-7; 7 bases agree with TRBD2. The junction had 3 bases not matched to a gene; V was cut back by 0 bases and J by 4 bases. Germline lookup yields CDR1 LNHDA and CDR2 SQIVND (reference sequence). The CDR3 has 14 residues. The CDR3 DNA follows: TGTGCCAGTAGTATAGACACTAGCGTATACGAGCAGTACTTC. Amino acids: CASSIDTSVYEQYF.

The rearrangement joins TRBV2 to TRBJ2-1; D perhaps matches TRBD2 (5 bases). V gave up 6 bases and J gave up 15 bases, with 21 bases separating them. The V gene's germline CDR1 is SNHLY and CDR2 FYNNEI. This CDR3 has 13 residues. DNA of the CDR3: TGTGCCAGCAGCGGAGACTTTGGCCTGGAGGTGTTCTTC. Translated, it gives CASSGDFGLEVFF.

Only a few counts were recorded for this clone. J is TRBJ1-5 and V is TRBV11-3; perhaps TRBD1 as D (6 bases). This CDR3 has 14 residues. Germline V gene lookup returns CDR1 SGHNT and CDR2 YENEEA. The V end lost 5 bases, the J end lost 1 base, and 9 bases lay between the germline ends. CDR3 loop: CASSPGHSNQPQHF. CDR3 coding DNA: TGTGCCAGCAGCCCGGGACACAGCAATCAGCCCCAGCATTTT.

This rearrangement joins TRBV6-1 to TRBJ2-3, with 9 bases aligning to TRBD2. The germline gives CDR1 MNHNS, CDR2 SASEGT. The CDR3 loop spans 14 amino acids. The V gene end was trimmed by 6 bases and the J gene end by 3 bases; junction bases not matched to a gene: 4. DNA for the CDR3: TGTGCCAGCAGGTTTACTAGCGGGACAGATACGCAGTATTTT. It encodes CASRFTSGTDTQYF.

The chain joins TRBV19 to TRBJ2-5, with unresolved D. CDR1 and CDR2 from the germline V gene are LNHDA and SQIVND (reference sequence). The CDR3 runs 13 residues. Deletions cut 8 bases from V and 5 bases from J, with 15 bases between. As DNA, the CDR3 is TGTGCCAGTTCCGGGTCTTACGTCGAGACCCAGTACTTC. This codes for CASSGSYVETQYF.

CDR3: CASSVTSSYEQYF. CDR3 bases: TGCGCCAGCAGCGTGACTAGTTCCTACGAGCAGTACTTC. J is TRBJ2-7 and V is TRBV5-1, with D maybe TRBD2 (6 bases). The V end lost 4 bases, the J end lost 1 base, and 9 bases lay between the germline ends. Looked up from germline, CDR1 is SGHRS and CDR2 is YFSETQ. CDR3 length: 13 amino acids.

The rearrangement uses TRBV5-1 and TRBJ2-5; D gene uncertain. The CDR3 loop spans 14 amino acids. In germline, CDR1 is SGHRS, CDR2 YFSETQ. Between the trimmed V and J ends, which lost 1 base and 2 bases, there was a span of 9 bases. The CDR3 nucleotides are TGCGCCAGCAGCTTGTCGGAGAGGCAAGAGACCCAGTACTTC. The encoded protein is CASSLSERQETQYF.

V gene TRBV28 combines with J gene TRBJ2-5; 7 nucleotides agree with TRBD2. The CDR3 has 15 residues. Germline V gene data show CDR1 as MDHEN and CDR2 as SYDVKM. V shed 5 bases and J 5 bases; nucleotides not matched to a gene: 11. This chain's CDR3 is CASSGGGFRGETQYF. The DNA of the CDR3 is TGTGCCAGCAGTGGGGGGGGATTTAGAGGGGAGACCCAGTACTTC.

The V call is TRBV9, the J call TRBJ2-3; 11 bases match TRBD2. The V gene end was trimmed by 4 bases and the J gene end by 0 bases; junction bases not matched to a gene: 4. The CDR3 totals 16 residues. Germline V gene data show CDR1 as SGDLS and CDR2 as YYNGEE. The CDR3 DNA is TGTGCCAGCAGCTTGACTAGCGGGATTAGCACAGATACGCAGTATTTT. Its translation: CASSLTSGISTDTQYF.

The rearrangement joins TRBV19 to TRBJ1-6, with D maybe TRBD1 (6 bases). The CDR3 sequence is 16 residues long. Germline V CDR1 and CDR2: LNHDA, SQIVND (reference sequence). V lost 2 bases and J lost 7, with 15 bases in between. The CDR3 DNA reads TGTGCCAGTAGTATAATCCCCGGGACAACGAATTCACCCCTCCACTTT. Amino acid sequence: CASSIIPGTTNSPLHF.

The J gene is TRBJ1-2, the V gene TRBV5-6, with 8 nucleotides matching TRBD1. The germline V gene has CDR1 SGHDT and CDR2 YYEEEE. There are 17 residues in the CDR3. V lost 3 bases to trimming and J lost 1 base; unmatched junction nucleotides: 11. CDR3 sequence (DNA): TGTGCCAGCAGCTGGGGGACAGGACTCCGCAGTAACTATGGCTACACCTTC. This translates into CASSWGTGLRSNYGYTF.

J is TRBJ1-2 and V is TRBV7-2, with 8 bases identical to TRBD1. This CDR3 is 15 amino acids long. The V gene's germline CDR1 is SGHTA and CDR2 FQGNSA. V shed 3 bases and J 8 bases; nucleotides not matched to a gene: 11. CDR3 nucleotides: TGTGCCAGCAGCTTGACGCGAAACAGGGGGATCGGCTACACCTTC. This encodes CASSLTRNRGIGYTF.